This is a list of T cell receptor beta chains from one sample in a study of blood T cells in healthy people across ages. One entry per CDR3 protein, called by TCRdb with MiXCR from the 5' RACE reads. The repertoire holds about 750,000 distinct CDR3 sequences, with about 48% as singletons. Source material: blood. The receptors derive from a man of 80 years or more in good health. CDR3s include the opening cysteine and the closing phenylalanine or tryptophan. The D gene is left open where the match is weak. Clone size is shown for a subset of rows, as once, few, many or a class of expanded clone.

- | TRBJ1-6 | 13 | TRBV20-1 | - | TGCAGTGCCTTGGGGGGGACCGGGGCACCCCTCCACTTT | CSALGGTGAPLHF
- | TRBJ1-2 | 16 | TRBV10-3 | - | TGTGCCATCAGTGCCCCCCCACCCAGGGAGGAGTATGGCTACACCTTC | CAISAPPPREEYGYTF
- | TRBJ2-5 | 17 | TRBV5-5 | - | TGTGCCAGCAGCTTGTTGCCCGTTGGGACGGTCCAAGAGACCCAGTACTTC | CASSLLPVGTVQETQYF
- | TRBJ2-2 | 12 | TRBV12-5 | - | TGTGCTAGTGGCCGGGACATCAGGGAGCTGTTTTTT | CASGRDIRELFF
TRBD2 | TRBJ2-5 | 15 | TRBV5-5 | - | TGTGCCAGCAGCTCTGCGGGGGGAGGCCAAGAGACCCAGTACTTC | CASSSAGGGQETQYF
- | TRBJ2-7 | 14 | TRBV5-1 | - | TGCGCCAGCAGTTTCGGGGCTTTATCCGACGAGCAGTACTTC | CASSFGALSDEQYF
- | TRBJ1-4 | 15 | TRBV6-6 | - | TGTGCCAGCAGAACGCAGGGGAGAGCTAATGAAAAACTGTTTTTT | CASRTQGRANEKLFF
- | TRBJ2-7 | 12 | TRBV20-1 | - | TGCAGTGCTTCTGACCTGGGCTACGAGCAGTACTTC | CSASDLGYEQYF
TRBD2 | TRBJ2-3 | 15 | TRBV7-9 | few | TGTGCCAGCAGGAGGATAGCGGGAGAGCACAGATACGCGTATTTT | CASRRIAGEHRYAYF
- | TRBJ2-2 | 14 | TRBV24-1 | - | TGTGCCACCCGGGACACAAAGTTCACCGGGGAGCTGTTTTTT | CATRDTKFTGELFF
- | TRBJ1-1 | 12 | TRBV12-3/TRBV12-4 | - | TGTGCCAGCAGTTTTGGGTGGACTGAAGCTTTCTTT | CASSFGWTEAFF
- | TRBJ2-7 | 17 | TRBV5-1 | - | TGCGCCAGCAGCAAGGTCCCTCAGACAGAGAAAAACTACGAGCAGTACTTC | CASSKVPQTEKNYEQYF
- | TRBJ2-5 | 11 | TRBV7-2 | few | TGTGCCAGCTCCGGGGGTGTGACCCAGTACTTC | CASSGGVTQYF
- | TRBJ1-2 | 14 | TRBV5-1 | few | TGCGCCAGCAGCTCCCAGGGGCGGGGCTATGGCTACACCTTC | CASSSQGRGYGYTF
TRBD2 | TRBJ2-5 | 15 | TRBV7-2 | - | TGTGCCAGCAGCTTTGGGAGGGGCCCCCAAGAGACCCAGTACTTC | CASSFGRGPQETQYF
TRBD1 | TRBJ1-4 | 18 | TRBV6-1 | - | TGTACCAGCAGCTTCCCTCACCAGGGGGCCGGAGCTAATGAAAAACTGTTTTTT | CTSSFPHQGAGANEKLFF
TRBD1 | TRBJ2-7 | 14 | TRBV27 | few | TGTGCCAGCCGACCGGGACAGGCCCCCTACGAGCAGTACTTC | CASRPGQAPYEQYF
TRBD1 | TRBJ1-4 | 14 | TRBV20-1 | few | TGCAGTGCTACGAACAGGGGGCGGAATGAAAAACTGTTTTTT | CSATNRGRNEKLFF
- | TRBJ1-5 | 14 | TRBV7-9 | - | TGTGCCAGCAGCTTAGCGGGGGCAGGTCAGCCCCAGCATTTT | CASSLAGAGQPQHF
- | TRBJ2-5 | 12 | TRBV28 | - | TGTGCCAGCACCTCGCCTTACAATGAGCAGTACTTC | CASTSPYNEQYF
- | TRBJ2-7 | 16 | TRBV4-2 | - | TGTGCCAGCAGCCAAGAGAGGGGTGCCCCCTCGGACGAGCAGTACTTC | CASSQERGAPSDEQYF
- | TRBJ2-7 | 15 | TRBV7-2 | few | TGTGCCAGCAGCTTATACGCGGGGCCGGGCTACGAGCAGTACTTC | CASSLYAGPGYEQYF
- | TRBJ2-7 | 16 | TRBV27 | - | TGTGCCAGCAGTCCACGTCGCCGAGGGGAGGCCTACGAGCAGTACTTC | CASSPRRRGEAYEQYF
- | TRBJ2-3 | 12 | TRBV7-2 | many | TGTGCCAGCAGCCGTAGCACAGATACGCAGTATTTT | CASSRSTDTQYF
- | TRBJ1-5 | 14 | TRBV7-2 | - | TGTGCCAGCAGCCTCATAAATAGCAATCAGCCCCAGCATTTT | CASSLINSNQPQHF
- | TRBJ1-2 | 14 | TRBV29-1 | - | TGCAGCGTCGCTAAGGGCAGCTCTAACTATGGCTACACCTTC | CSVAKGSSNYGYTF
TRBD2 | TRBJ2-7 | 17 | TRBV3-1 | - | TGTGCCAGCAGCCTCCGGACTAGCGGGAGTCGTTACAATGAGCAGTACTTC | CASSLRTSGSRYNEQYF
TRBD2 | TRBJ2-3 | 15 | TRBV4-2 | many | TGTGCCAGCAGCCAAGAGATAGCGGGAGGCCTCAACGCGTATTTT | CASSQEIAGGLNAYF
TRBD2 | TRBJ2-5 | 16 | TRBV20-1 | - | TGCAGTGCTACCCACCCCGGACTAGCCCAGCAAGAGACCCAGTACTTC | CSATHPGLAQQETQYF
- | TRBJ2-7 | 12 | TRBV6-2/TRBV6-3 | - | TGTGCCAGCAGTAGACCAGGGATCGAGCAGTACTTC | CASSRPGIEQYF
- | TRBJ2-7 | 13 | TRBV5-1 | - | TGCGCCAGCAGACAGGGTCTGTCCTACGAGCAGTACTTC | CASRQGLSYEQYF
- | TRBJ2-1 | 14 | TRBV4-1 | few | TGCGCCAGCAGCTTCGACCCATCCTACAATGAGCAGTTCTTC | CASSFDPSYNEQFF
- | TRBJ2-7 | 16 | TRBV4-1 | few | TGCGCCAGCAGCCCCAGGCAGGTTGGAATGACCTACGAGCAGTACTTC | CASSPRQVGMTYEQYF
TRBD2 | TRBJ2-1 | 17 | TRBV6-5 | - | TGTGCCAGCAGTTACCTGACTAGCGGAGGCCTTGGCAATGAGCAGTTCTTC | CASSYLTSGGLGNEQFF
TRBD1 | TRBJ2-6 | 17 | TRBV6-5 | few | TGTGCCAGCAGTTACTCCTGGACAGGGACTGGGGCCAACGTCCTGACTTTC | CASSYSWTGTGANVLTF
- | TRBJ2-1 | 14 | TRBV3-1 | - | TGTGCCAGCAGCCTCTTACGAAGAAACAATGAGCAGTTCTTC | CASSLLRRNNEQFF
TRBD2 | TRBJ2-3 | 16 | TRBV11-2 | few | TGTGCCAGCAGCTTAGGGGTTAGCGGGGCAGGCAGATACGCGTATTTT | CASSLGVSGAGRYAYF
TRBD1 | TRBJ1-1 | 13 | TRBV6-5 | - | TGTGCCAGCCGCTTTAGGGGGCAAGGTGAAGCTTTCTTT | CASRFRGQGEAFF
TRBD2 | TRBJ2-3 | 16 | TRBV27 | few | TGTGCCAGCAGCCGACTAGCGGGTACCAGCACAGATACGCAGTATTTT | CASSRLAGTSTDTQYF
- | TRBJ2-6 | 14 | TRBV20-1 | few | TGCAGTACTACGCCTCACTCTGGGGCCAACGTCCTGACTTTC | CSTTPHSGANVLTF
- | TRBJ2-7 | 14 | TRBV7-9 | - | TGTGCCAGCAGCTCAACCGGGACAAACTACGAGCAGTACTTC | CASSSTGTNYEQYF
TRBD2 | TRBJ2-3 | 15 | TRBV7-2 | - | TGTGCCAGCAGCTTAGTTGCGGGAGCGACAGATACGCAGTATTTT | CASSLVAGATDTQYF
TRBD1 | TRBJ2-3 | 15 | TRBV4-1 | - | TGCGCCAGCAGCCAAAGGATGACAGGGGGGGGACACGCGTATTTT | CASSQRMTGGGHAYF
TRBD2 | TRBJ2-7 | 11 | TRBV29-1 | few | TGCAGCGTTGAAGTCCTAGCGGGAGTGTACTTC | CSVEVLAGVYF
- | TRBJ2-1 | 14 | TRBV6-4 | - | TGTGCCAGCAGGGATGGACGGAGGGACAATGAGCAGTTCTTC | CASRDGRRDNEQFF
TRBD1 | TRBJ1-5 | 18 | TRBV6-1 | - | TGTGCCAGCAAGACTGGGACAGGCCCCGGAGGTAGCAATCAGCCCCAGCATTTT | CASKTGTGPGGSNQPQHF
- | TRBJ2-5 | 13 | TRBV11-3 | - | TGTGCCAGCAGCTTAGGGAATGCGGAGACCCAGTACTTC | CASSLGNAETQYF
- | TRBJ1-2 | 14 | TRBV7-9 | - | TGTGCCAGCAGCTTAGCCGGTGGATCTTGGGGCTACACCTTC | CASSLAGGSWGYTF
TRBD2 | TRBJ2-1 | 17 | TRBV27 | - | TGTGCCAGCAGCTCGGCCCACCCTAGCGGGAAAGACGATGAGCAGTTCTTC | CASSSAHPSGKDDEQFF
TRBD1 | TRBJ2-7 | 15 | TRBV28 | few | TGTGCCAGCAGGCCGCGGACAGGGCGGGGCGACGAGCAGTACTTC | CASRPRTGRGDEQYF
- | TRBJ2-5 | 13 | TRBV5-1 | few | TGCGCCAGCAGCGCCGAGATCCAAGAGACCCAGTACTTC | CASSAEIQETQYF
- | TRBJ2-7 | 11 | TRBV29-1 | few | TGCAGCGTTGGGGCCAACCGGGAGCAGTACTTC | CSVGANREQYF
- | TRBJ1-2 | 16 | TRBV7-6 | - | TGTGCCAGCAGCTTCGGAAAGGCTACAGGGAGCAATGGCTACACCTTC | CASSFGKATGSNGYTF
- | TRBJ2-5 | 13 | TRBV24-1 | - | TGTGCCACCAGTGGGGGGGGCTACAATGAGCAGTACTTC | CATSGGGYNEQYF